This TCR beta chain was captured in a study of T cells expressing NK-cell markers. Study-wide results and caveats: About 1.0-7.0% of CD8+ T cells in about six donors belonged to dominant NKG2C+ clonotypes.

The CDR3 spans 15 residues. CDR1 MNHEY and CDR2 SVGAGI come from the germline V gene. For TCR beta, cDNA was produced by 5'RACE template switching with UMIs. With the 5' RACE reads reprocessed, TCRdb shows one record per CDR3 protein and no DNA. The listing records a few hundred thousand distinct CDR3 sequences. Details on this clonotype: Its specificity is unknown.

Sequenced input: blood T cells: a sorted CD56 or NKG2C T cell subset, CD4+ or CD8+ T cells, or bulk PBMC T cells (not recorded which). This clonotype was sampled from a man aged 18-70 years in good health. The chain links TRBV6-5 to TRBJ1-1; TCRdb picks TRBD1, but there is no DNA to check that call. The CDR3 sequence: CASSYAGTLNTEAFF.